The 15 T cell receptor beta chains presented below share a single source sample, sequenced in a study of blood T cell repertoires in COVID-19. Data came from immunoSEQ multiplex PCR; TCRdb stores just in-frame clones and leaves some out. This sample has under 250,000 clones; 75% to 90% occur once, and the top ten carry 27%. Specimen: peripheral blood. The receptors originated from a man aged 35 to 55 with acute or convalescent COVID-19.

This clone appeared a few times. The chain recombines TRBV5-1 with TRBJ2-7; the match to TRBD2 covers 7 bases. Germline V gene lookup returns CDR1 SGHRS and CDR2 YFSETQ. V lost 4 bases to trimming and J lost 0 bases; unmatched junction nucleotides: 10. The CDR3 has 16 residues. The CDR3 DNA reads TGCGCCAGCAGCCTCTACAGCGGGGAGACCTCCTACGAGCAGTACTTC. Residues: CASSLYSGETSYEQYF. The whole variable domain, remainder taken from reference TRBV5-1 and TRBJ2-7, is KAGVTQTPRYLIKTRGQQVTLSCSPISGHRSVSWYQQTPGQGLQFLFEYFSETQRNKGNFPGRFSGRQFSNSRSEMNVSTLELGDSALYLCASSLYSGETSYEQYFGPGTRLTVT.

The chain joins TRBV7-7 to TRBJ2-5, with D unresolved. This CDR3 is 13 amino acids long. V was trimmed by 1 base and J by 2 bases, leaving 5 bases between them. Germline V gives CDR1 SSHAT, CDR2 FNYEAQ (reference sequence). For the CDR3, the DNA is TGTGCCAGCAGCTTAGACAGTCAAGAGACCCAGTACTTC. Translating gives CASSLDSQETQYF. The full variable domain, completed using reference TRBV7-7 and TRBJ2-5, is GAGVSQSPRYKVTKRGQDVTLRCDPISSHATLYWYQQALGQGPEFLTYFNYEAQPDKSGLPSDRFSAERPEGSISTLTIQRTEQRDSAMYRCASSLDSQETQYFGPGTRLLVL.

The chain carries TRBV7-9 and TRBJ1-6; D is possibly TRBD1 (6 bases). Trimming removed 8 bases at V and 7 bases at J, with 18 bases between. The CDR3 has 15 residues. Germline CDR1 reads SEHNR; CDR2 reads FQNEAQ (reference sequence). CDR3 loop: CASGLDRLGNSPLHF. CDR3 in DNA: TGTGCCAGCGGATTAGACAGGCTGGGGAATTCACCCCTCCACTTT.

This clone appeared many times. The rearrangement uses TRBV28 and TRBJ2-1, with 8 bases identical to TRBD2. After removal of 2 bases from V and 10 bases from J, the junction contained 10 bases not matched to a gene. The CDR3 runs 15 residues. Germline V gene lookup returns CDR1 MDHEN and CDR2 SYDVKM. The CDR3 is CASSLGSAGAEEQFF. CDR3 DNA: TGTGCCAGCAGTTTAGGTTCAGCGGGAGCGGAAGAGCAGTTCTTC.

This chain's CDR3 is CASSPRGGGDETQYF. In nucleotides, the CDR3 is TGTGCCAGCTCACCCAGGGGAGGGGGTGACGAGACCCAGTACTTC. This chain connects TRBV18 to TRBJ2-5; perhaps TRBD2 as D (7 bases). V gave up 3 bases and J gave up 5 bases, with 16 bases separating them. Germline assignment: CDR1 KGHSH and CDR2 LQKENI. This CDR3 has 15 amino acids.

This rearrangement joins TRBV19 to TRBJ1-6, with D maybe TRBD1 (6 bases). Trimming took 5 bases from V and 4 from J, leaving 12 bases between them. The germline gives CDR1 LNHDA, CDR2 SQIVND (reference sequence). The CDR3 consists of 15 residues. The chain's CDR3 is CASSQGLNYNSPLHF. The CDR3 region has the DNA TGTGCCAGTAGTCAGGGGCTGAATTATAATTCACCCCTCCACTTT.

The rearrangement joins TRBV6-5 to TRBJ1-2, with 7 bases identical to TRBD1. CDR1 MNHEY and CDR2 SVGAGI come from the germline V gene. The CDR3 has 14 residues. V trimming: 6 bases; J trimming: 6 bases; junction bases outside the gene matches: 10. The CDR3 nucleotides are TGTGCCAGCAGCAAAGTACAGGGGAGCGATGGCTACACCTTC. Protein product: CASSKVQGSDGYTF.

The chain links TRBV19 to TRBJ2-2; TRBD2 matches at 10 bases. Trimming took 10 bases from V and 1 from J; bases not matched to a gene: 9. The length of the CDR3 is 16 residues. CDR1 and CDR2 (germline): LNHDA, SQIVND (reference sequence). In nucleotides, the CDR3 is TGTGCCACCGCGTGGCTAGCGGGAGTGAACACCGGGGAGCTGTTTTTT. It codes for CATAWLAGVNTGELFF.

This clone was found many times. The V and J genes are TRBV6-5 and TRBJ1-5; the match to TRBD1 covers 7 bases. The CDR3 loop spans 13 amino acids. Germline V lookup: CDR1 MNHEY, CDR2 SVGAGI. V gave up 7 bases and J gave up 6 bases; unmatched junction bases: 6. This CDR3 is CASTRQGGQPQHF. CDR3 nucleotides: TGTGCCAGCACCCGACAGGGTGGTCAGCCCCAGCATTTT.

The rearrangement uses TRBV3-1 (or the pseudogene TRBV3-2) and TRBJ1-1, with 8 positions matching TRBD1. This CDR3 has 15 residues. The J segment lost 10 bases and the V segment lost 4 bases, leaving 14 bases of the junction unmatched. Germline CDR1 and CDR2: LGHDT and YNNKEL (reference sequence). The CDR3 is CASSPSYDRGDIAFF. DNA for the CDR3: TGTGCCAGCAGCCCGTCCTACGACAGGGGTGACATAGCTTTCTTT.

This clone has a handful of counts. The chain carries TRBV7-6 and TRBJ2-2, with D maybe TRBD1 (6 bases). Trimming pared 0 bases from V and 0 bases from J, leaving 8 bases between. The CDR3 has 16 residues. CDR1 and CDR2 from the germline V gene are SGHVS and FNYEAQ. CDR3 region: CASSLAQGTNTGELFF. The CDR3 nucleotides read TGTGCCAGCAGCTTAGCTCAGGGGACGAACACCGGGGAGCTGTTTTTT.

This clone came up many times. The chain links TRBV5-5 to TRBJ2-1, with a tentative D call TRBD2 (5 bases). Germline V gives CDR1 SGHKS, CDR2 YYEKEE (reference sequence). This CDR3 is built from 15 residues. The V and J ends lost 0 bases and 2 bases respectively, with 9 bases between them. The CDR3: CASSLAGVAYNEQFF. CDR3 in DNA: TGTGCCAGCAGCTTGGCCGGGGTAGCCTACAATGAGCAGTTCTTC.

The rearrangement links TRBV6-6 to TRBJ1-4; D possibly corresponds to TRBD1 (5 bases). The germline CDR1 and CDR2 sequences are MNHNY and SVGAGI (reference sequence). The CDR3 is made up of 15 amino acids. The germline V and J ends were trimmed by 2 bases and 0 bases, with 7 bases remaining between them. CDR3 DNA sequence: TGTGCCAGCAGTTACGGGGGGTCAACTAATGAAAAACTGTTTTTT. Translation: CASSYGGSTNEKLFF.

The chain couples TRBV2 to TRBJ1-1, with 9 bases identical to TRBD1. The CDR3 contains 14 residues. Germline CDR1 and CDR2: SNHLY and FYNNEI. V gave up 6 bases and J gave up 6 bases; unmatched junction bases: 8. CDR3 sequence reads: CASSADRGFSEAFF. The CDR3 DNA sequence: TGTGCCAGCAGCGCGGACAGGGGATTTTCTGAAGCTTTCTTT. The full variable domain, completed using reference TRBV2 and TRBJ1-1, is EPEVTQTPSHQVTQMGQEVILRCVPISNHLYFYWYRQILGQKVEFLVSFYNNEISEKSEIFDDQFSVERPDGSNFTLKIRSTKLEDSAMYFCASSADRGFSEAFFGQGTRLTVV.

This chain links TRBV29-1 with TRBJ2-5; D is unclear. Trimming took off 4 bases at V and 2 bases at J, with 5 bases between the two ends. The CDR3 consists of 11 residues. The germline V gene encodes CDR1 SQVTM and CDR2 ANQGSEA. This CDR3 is CSVVEQETQYF. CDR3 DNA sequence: TGCAGCGTTGTCGAGCAAGAGACCCAGTACTTC.